Listed below are T cell receptor beta chains from one sample, sequenced in a study of OX40 agonist ivuxolimab in advanced cancers. Only in-frame clones appear in the TCRdb table, and some are missing; sequencing was by immunoSEQ multiplex PCR. This table holds about 86,000 clones, roughly nine tenths found once. Here the sequenced sample was CD4+ or CD8+ T cells sorted from blood, taken in a trial of the OX40 agonist ivuxolimab. These receptor sequences come from an adult with an advanced solid tumor such as melanoma, head and neck, liver or kidney cancer. The CDR3 runs from the conserved cysteine through the conserved F or W. The D gene is left open where the match is weak. Clone size, where shown, is once, few, many, or a class for clones that have expanded.

abundance	j_gene	d_gene	v_gene	CDR3nt	CDR3aa
NA	TRBJ2-5	NA	TRBV7-8	TGTGCCAGCAGCTTAGTAGTAGCGGAGGTCCGGGAGACCCAGTACTTC	CASSLVVAEVRETQYF
NA	TRBJ2-7	NA	TRBV11-3	TGTGCCAGCAGCCCCAGCGGCGGGATCGTTCACGAGCAGTACTTC	CASSPSGGIVHEQYF
NA	TRBJ2-1	NA	TRBV4-1	TGCGCCAGCAGCCGGCCCCCGGGCAATGAGCAGTTCTTC	CASSRPPGNEQFF
NA	TRBJ1-4	NA	TRBV6-1	TGTGCCATCAACAGGGCCTTTAATGAAAAACTGTTTTTT	CAINRAFNEKLFF
NA	TRBJ2-7	NA	TRBV7-9	TGTGCCAGCAGCTTAGAAGGGCCAGACGAGCAGTACTTC	CASSLEGPDEQYF
NA	TRBJ1-1	NA	TRBV7-9	TGTGCCAGCAGCCCCACTCCGCCATATTCGGCTTTCTTT	CASSPTPPYSAFF
few	TRBJ2-7	NA	TRBV29-1	TGCAGCGTTGAAGACAGGTGGTACGAGCAGTACTTC	CSVEDRWYEQYF
NA	TRBJ2-1	TRBD2	TRBV5-4	TGTGCCAGCAGCCAGGGGAGCGGGAGTCTCTACAATGAGCAGTTCTTC	CASSQGSGSLYNEQFF
NA	TRBJ2-2	NA	TRBV7-8	TGTGCCAGCAGCTTGGGGGGGCCAAATTCGAACACCGGGGAGCTGTTTTTT	CASSLGGPNSNTGELFF
NA	TRBJ2-7	NA	TRBV21-1	TGTGCCAGCAGCAAAACACCCGACCCCGGAGTTAACCCATTAGCAACTAACGAGCAGTACTTC	CASSKTPDPGVNPLATNEQYF
NA	TRBJ2-7	NA	TRBV5-1	TGCGCCAGCAGCCCGGACAGTACCTACGAGCAGTACTTC	CASSPDSTYEQYF
NA	TRBJ1-4	NA	TRBV9	TGTGCCAGCAGCGTTTCCCACCTCGATGAAAAACTGTTTTTT	CASSVSHLDEKLFF
NA	TRBJ2-1	TRBD1	TRBV5-1	TGCGCCAGCACAATGGACAGGGGACCTACCAATGAGCAGTTCTTC	CASTMDRGPTNEQFF
NA	TRBJ2-5	TRBD2	TRBV4-1	TGCGCCAGCAGCCAAGGACCGGCTAGCGGGAGGGCCGAGGAAGAGACCCAGTACTTC	CASSQGPASGRAEEETQYF
few	TRBJ2-7	TRBD2	TRBV4-1	TGCGCCAGCAGCCAAGCGCGTGGACTAGCGGGAAGCCTGCCCTACGAGCAGTACTTC	CASSQARGLAGSLPYEQYF
NA	TRBJ2-7	TRBD2	TRBV29-1	TGCAGCGTCGTGAGCGGGAGCTCCTACGAGCAGTACTTC	CSVVSGSSYEQYF
NA	TRBJ1-3	TRBD1	TRBV7-9	TGTGCCAGCCCCCAGACAGGGGCAACCTCTGGAAACACCATATATTTT	CASPQTGATSGNTIYF
NA	TRBJ1-5	NA	TRBV4-1	TGCGCCAGCAGCCAATTCCTAGAGGGAAATCAGCCCCAGCATTTT	CASSQFLEGNQPQHF
NA	TRBJ2-7	TRBD1	TRBV4-1	TGCGCCAGCAGCCGCCGGACAGGGCTGGATGAGCAGTACTTC	CASSRRTGLDEQYF
NA	TRBJ1-5	NA	TRBV21-1	TGTGCCAGCAGCAGACGGGGTCTGCCCCAGCATTTT	CASSRRGLPQHF
few	TRBJ1-1	NA	TRBV18	TGTGCCAGCTCCGCCAGGAACACTGAAGCTTTCTTT	CASSARNTEAFF
NA	TRBJ2-5	NA	TRBV6-1	TGTGCCAGCAGTGCGGCGGAACAAGAGACCCAGTACTTC	CASSAAEQETQYF
NA	TRBJ2-3	TRBD2	TRBV19	TGTGCCAGTTCTCAAGAACTAGCGGGAGGGCCGTTACGAGATACGCAGTATTTT	CASSQELAGGPLRDTQYF
NA	TRBJ2-1	NA	TRBV28	TGTGCCAGCAGTTTAGCAGCGTATGAGCAGTTCTTC	CASSLAAYEQFF
NA	TRBJ2-1	NA	TRBV5-8	TGTGCCAGCAGCTTGGATGGGGATATTTATGAGTTCTTC	CASSLDGDIYEFF
NA	TRBJ2-3	TRBD1	TRBV7-2	TGTGCCAGCAGCTTAGAGGGGGCCCCCTCCACAGATACGCAGTATTTT	CASSLEGAPSTDTQYF
once	TRBJ2-2	NA	TRBV7-3	TGTGCCAGTTCGGAGTCCGGGGAGCTGTTTTTT	CASSESGELFF
NA	TRBJ2-1	NA	TRBV9	TGTGCCAGCAGCGATAACGCATACAATGAGCAGTTCTTC	CASSDNAYNEQFF
NA	TRBJ2-7	TRBD1	TRBV11-2	TGTGCCAGCAGCTTAAGGACAGGGGCTGCCGAGCAGTACTTC	CASSLRTGAAEQYF
NA	TRBJ2-2	NA	TRBV7-8	TGTGCCAGCAGCTTAAGAGGGGACGGAATCTTCGGGGAGCTGTTTTTT	CASSLRGDGIFGELFF
once	TRBJ1-5	NA	TRBV6-4	TGTGCCAAAAGTCAGCATCAGCCCCAGCATTTT	CAKSQHQPQHF
NA	TRBJ1-1	TRBD1	TRBV9	TGTGCCAGCAGCAGAACAGGGGTAGGGAACACTGAAGCTTTCTTT	CASSRTGVGNTEAFF
NA	TRBJ2-3	TRBD2	TRBV4-2	TGTGCCAGCAGCCAAGTACTAGCGGGAGACCCAGATACGCAGTATTTT	CASSQVLAGDPDTQYF
few	TRBJ2-7	TRBD2	TRBV4-1	TGCGCCAGCAGCCAAGCTAGCGGGTCAGCAGTCTACGAGCAGTACTTC	CASSQASGSAVYEQYF
NA	TRBJ2-7	TRBD2	TRBV5-6	TGTGCCAGCAGCTTGGGGGCTAGCGGGAGGAACGAGCAGTACTTC	CASSLGASGRNEQYF
NA	TRBJ2-1	NA	TRBV5-1	TGCGCCAGCAGCTTGGGAAATGAGCAGTTCTTC	CASSLGNEQFF
NA	TRBJ2-7	TRBD1	TRBV13	TGTGCCAGCAGCTTAGGAACAGGGGCCTACGAGCAGTACTTC	CASSLGTGAYEQYF
NA	TRBJ2-1	NA	TRBV25-1	TGTGCCAGCAGTGAATTGGGGGCTAGAGGCAATGAGCAGTTCTTC	CASSELGARGNEQFF
NA	TRBJ2-3	NA	TRBV20-1	TGCAGTGCTATCCGGGGCGATACGCAGTATTTT	CSAIRGDTQYF
NA	TRBJ1-4	TRBD1	TRBV5-8	TGTGCCAGTAAGACAGGGGATAATGAAAAACTGTTTTTT	CASKTGDNEKLFF
NA	TRBJ1-2	NA	TRBV21-1	TGTGCCAGCAGCAAAGTCGGACAGTTGAACTATGGCTACACCTTC	CASSKVGQLNYGYTF
NA	TRBJ2-1	NA	TRBV9	TGTGCCAGCAGCGAGGGAGCGGTATACTACAATGAGCAGTTCTTC	CASSEGAVYYNEQFF
NA	TRBJ1-4	NA	TRBV4-1	TGCGCCAGCAGCCAGGATCACCTTTGGACTAATGAAAAACTGTTTTTT	CASSQDHLWTNEKLFF
NA	TRBJ2-3	NA	TRBV27	TGTGCCAGCAGTCACCTCACAGATACGCAGTATTTT	CASSHLTDTQYF
NA	TRBJ2-1	NA	TRBV7-8	TGTGCCAGCAGCTTTCCAGGGAGCTACAATGAGCAGTTCTTC	CASSFPGSYNEQFF